This T cell receptor (beta chain) was captured by sequencing in a study of early stage breast cancer tumors. Overall study context: ER+/PR+/HER2- status applied to about 80% of the 16 invasive breast tumors.

Notes on the study in general: Tumor and normal breast were distinguished via blood comparison in 14 of 16 patients. Enriched TCRB sequences shared across patients were mostly commonly generated sequences.

Germline loops: CDR1 MNHNS, CDR2 SASEGT. V was trimmed by 5 bases and J by 6 bases, leaving 7 bases between them. The CDR3 is made up of 12 amino acids. About this clone: Its target is unknown.

The assay was immunoSEQ multiplex PCR, and TCRdb's table has in-frame clones only and misses some. Of 12,000 to 15,000 clones detected, approximately 84% appear once; the ten largest clones hold more than 4%. Sufficient DNA from normal breast often required roughly 85-320 mg tissue. The origin of this receptor is a person in their twenties or thirties with breast cancer. The chain is built from TRBV6-1 and TRBJ2-2; no definite D call. The sequenced material came from normal breast tissue next to the tumor. The CDR3 reads CASSLDAGELFF. In DNA, the CDR3 is TGTGCCAGCAGTCTAGACGCCGGGGAGCTGTTTTTT.